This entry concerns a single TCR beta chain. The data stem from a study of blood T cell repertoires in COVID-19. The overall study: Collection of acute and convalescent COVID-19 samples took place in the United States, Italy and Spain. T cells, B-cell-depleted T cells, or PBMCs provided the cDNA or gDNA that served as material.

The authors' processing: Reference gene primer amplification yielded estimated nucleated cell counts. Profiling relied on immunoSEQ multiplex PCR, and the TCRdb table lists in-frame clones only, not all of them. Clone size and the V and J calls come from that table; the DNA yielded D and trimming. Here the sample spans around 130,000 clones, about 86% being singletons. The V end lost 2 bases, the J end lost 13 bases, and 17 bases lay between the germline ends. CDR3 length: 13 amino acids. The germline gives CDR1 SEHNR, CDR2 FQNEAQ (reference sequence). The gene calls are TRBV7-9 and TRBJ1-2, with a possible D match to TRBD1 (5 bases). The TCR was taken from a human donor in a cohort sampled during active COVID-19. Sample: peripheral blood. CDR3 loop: CASSLIFGRQGTF. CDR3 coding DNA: TGTGCCAGCAGCTTAATTTTCGGCAGGCAGGGCACCTTC.